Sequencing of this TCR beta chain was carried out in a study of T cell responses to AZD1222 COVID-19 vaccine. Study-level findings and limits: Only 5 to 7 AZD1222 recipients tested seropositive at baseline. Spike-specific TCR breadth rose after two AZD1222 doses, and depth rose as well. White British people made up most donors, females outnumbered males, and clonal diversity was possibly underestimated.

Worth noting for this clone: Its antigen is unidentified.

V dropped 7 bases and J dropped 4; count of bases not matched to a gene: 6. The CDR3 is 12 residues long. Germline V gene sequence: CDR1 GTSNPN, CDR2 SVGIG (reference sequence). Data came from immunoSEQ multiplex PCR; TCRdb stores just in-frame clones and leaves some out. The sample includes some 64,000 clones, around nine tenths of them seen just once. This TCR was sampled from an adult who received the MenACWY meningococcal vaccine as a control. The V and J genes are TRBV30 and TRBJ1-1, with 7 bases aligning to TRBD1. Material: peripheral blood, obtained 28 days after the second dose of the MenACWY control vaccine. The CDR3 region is CASGGGSTEAFF. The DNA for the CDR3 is TGTGCCTCAGGGGGGGGGTCCACTGAAGCTTTCTTT.